The 20 T cell receptor beta chains presented below share a single source sample, sequenced in a study of OX40 agonist ivuxolimab in advanced cancers. Sequenced by immunoSEQ multiplex PCR; TCRdb stores in-frame clones only, minus some. The sample holds about 120,000 clones; approximately 92% are singletons and the top ten take approximately 0.51%. Sequencing was performed on CD4+ or CD8+ T cells sorted from blood, taken in a trial of the OX40 agonist ivuxolimab. These TCRs come from an adult with an advanced solid tumor such as melanoma, head and neck, liver or kidney cancer.

The V call is TRBV6-4, the J call TRBJ2-3; 9 nucleotides line up with TRBD1. J gave up 6 bases and V 5 bases, and 6 bases lay outside the gene matches. CDR1 is MRHNA, CDR2 SNTAGT, per germline. The CDR3 extends over 14 amino acids. The CDR3 DNA follows: TGTGCCAGCAGTCCTGGACAGGGGAGGGATACGCAGTATTTT. The encoded protein is CASSPGQGRDTQYF.

The chain recombines TRBV2 with TRBJ1-1; 7 bases are a match to TRBD1. The germline CDR1 and CDR2 sequences are SNHLY and FYNNEI. The CDR3 is 14 amino acids. Trimming removed 6 bases from V and 1 base from J; junction bases left unmatched: 5. The CDR3 is CASSYTGANTEAFF. The CDR3 DNA reads as TGTGCCAGCAGCTATACAGGGGCGAACACTGAAGCTTTCTTT.

V usage is TRBV5-1 and J usage is TRBJ2-2; weak D call: TRBD2 (5 bases). CDR3 size: 14 residues. Germline CDR1 reads SGHRS; CDR2 reads YFSETQ. Trimming removed 1 base at V and 3 bases at J, with 7 bases between. CDR3: CASSLRTDTGELFF. The CDR3 bases are TGCGCCAGCAGCTTGAGGACTGACACCGGGGAGCTGTTTTTT.

The chain employs TRBV5-1 and TRBJ2-7, with TRBD2 identical over 10 bases. The CDR3 is 15 residues long. Germline CDR1 reads SGHRS; CDR2 reads YFSETQ. The V gene end was trimmed by 5 bases and the J gene end by 3 bases; junction bases not matched to a gene: 8. The CDR3 nucleotides are TGCGCCAGCAGAGAAGCGGGGGGGCCGGTCTACGAGCAGTACTTC. Translated, it gives CASREAGGPVYEQYF.

J is TRBJ1-3 and V is TRBV6-5; D uncertain. V gave up 6 bases and J gave up 4 bases, with 10 bases separating them. Germline V CDR1 and CDR2: MNHEY, SVGAGI. This CDR3 spans 13 amino acids. In nucleotides, the CDR3 is TGTGCCAGCAGCCGGAATTCGGGAAACACCATATATTTT. Translation: CASSRNSGNTIYF.

This rearrangement joins TRBV9 to TRBJ2-5; TRBD2 might be the D (7 bases). This CDR3 is 16 amino acids long. In germline, CDR1 is SGDLS, CDR2 YYNGEE. V was clipped by 0 bases and J by 2 bases, with 14 bases between them. In DNA, the CDR3 is TGTGCCAGCAGCGTAGCTGCGCGGGGGCCGCAAGAGACCCAGTACTTC. Amino acids: CASSVAARGPQETQYF.

This chain joins TRBV7-2 and TRBJ2-5; no clear D. The CDR3 sequence is 13 residues long. V gave up 1 base and J gave up 2 bases, with 5 bases separating them. CDR1 is SGHTA, CDR2 FQGNSA, per germline. In nucleotides, the CDR3 is TGTGCCAGCAGCTTAGGCCTACAAGAGACCCAGTACTTC. Protein sequence: CASSLGLQETQYF.

The V gene is TRBV21-1, the J gene TRBJ1-1. TRBV21-1 is annotated as a pseudogene. The CDR3 is made up of 14 amino acids. CDR3 region: CASSKRYQNTEAFF. The CDR3, as DNA: TGTGCCAGCAGCAAAAGGTATCAGAACACTGAAGCTTTCTTT.

The sample holds one count of this clone. The same CDR3 can be traced to other DNA sequences in this sample. CDR3 residues: CASSSGTGGSYEQYF. CDR3 nucleotides: TGTGCCAGCAGCTCCGGGACAGGGGGCTCCTACGAGCAGTACTTC. The chain joins TRBV5-4 to TRBJ2-7, with TRBD1 matching over 11 bases. From germline, CDR1 is SGHNT and CDR2 YYREEE (reference sequence). V shed 3 bases, J shed 0 bases, and the junction held 2 bases outside the gene matches. The CDR3 covers 15 residues. The entire variable domain, with the rest obtained from reference TRBV5-4 and TRBJ2-7, is as follows: ETGVTQSPTHLIKTRGQQVTLRCSSQSGHNTVSWYQQALGQGPQFIFQYYREEENGRGNFPPRFSGLQFPNYSSELNVNALELDDSALYLCASSSGTGGSYEQYFGPGTRLTVT.

The chain combines TRBV7-9 with TRBJ2-3; D gene uncertain. V shed 4 bases and J shed 4 bases, with 9 bases lying between them. Germline CDR1 and CDR2: SEHNR and FQNEAQ (reference sequence). The CDR3 extends over 13 amino acids. CDR3 nucleotide sequence: TGTGCCAGCAGCTCCAGTTATGCAGATACGCAGTATTTT. Protein: CASSSSYADTQYF.

The chain couples TRBV4-3 to TRBJ2-7, with D maybe TRBD1 (6 bases). V was pared by 5 bases and J by 4 bases, with 12 bases between. This CDR3 has 13 amino acids. From germline, CDR1 is LGHNA and CDR2 YSLEER. The CDR3 nucleotides are TGCGCCAGCAGCACACCCAGGGGTTACGAGCAGTACTTC. Its protein is CASSTPRGYEQYF.

This chain connects TRBV6-5 to TRBJ2-7; D might be TRBD1 (7 bases). The length of the CDR3 is 13 residues. Per germline, CDR1 MNHEY and CDR2 SVGAGI. Trimming left V 10 bases short and J 0 bases short, with 13 bases between. In DNA, the CDR3 is TGTGCCACGGAGGGGGCTAACTCCTACGAGCAGTACTTC. Translated, it gives CATEGANSYEQYF.

For the CDR3, the DNA is TGCAGCGTTGAACATACAGGGGCCGGGGAGCTGTTTTTT. Translation: CSVEHTGAGELFF. The chain employs TRBV29-1 and TRBJ2-2; 7 nucleotides line up with TRBD1. With V trimmed by 2 bases and J by 6 bases, 3 bases remained unmatched. Germline assignment: CDR1 SQVTM and CDR2 ANQGSEA. The CDR3 sequence is 13 residues long.

The rearrangement links TRBV28 to TRBJ2-7, with D tentatively TRBD1 or TRBD2 (5 bases each). The CDR3 loop spans 12 amino acids. Per the germline V gene, CDR1 is MDHEN and CDR2 is SYDVKM. The V gene lost 5 bases and the J gene lost 4 bases, with 9 bases spanning the gap. In DNA, the CDR3 is TGTGCCAGCAGTGGGACCCTTTACGAGCAGTACTTC. It translates to CASSGTLYEQYF.

This clone was seen once. This rearrangement joins TRBV18 to TRBJ2-7, with D hard to call. The CDR3 covers 14 residues. The germline CDR1 and CDR2 sequences are KGHSH and LQKENI. Trimming shortened V by 6 bases and J by 1 base, and 13 bases separated the two germline ends. The CDR3 bases are TGTGCCAGCTCGCCCTGGGCGAATTCCTACGAGCAGTACTTC. Residues: CASSPWANSYEQYF.

The J gene is TRBJ2-3, the V gene TRBV5-6, with TRBD2 matching over 16 bases. There are 17 residues in the CDR3. V lost 4 bases to trimming and J lost 2 bases; unmatched junction nucleotides: 4. The germline CDR1 and CDR2 sequences are SGHDT and YYEEEE. CDR3 nucleotides: TGTGCCAGCAGCCCGGGACTAGCGGGGGGGTACACAGATACGCAGTATTTT. The encoded protein is CASSPGLAGGYTDTQYF.

The chain joins TRBV9 to TRBJ1-2; 7 bases fit TRBD1. Trimming took 2 bases from V and 6 from J; bases not matched to a gene: 7. The germline V gene has CDR1 SGDLS and CDR2 YYNGEE. This CDR3 is 14 amino acids long. CDR3 nucleotide sequence: TGTGCCAGCAGCGTTCCCGGAGGGGGCGATGGCTACACCTTC. Its translation: CASSVPGGGDGYTF.

The chain joins TRBV30 to TRBJ2-7, with 8 bases lining up with TRBD1. Germline V gene lookup returns CDR1 GTSNPN and CDR2 SVGIG (reference sequence). The CDR3 consists of 15 residues. With 2 bases clipped from V and 0 bases from J, the junction kept 6 bases outside the gene matches. The CDR3 DNA follows: TGTGCCTGGAGTAGACGGGACAGGAGCTCCTACGAGCAGTACTTC. This gives the protein CAWSRRDRSSYEQYF.

The rearrangement links TRBV6-5 to TRBJ1-1; no firm D call. Germline V gene data show CDR1 as MNHEY and CDR2 as SVGAGI. V was cut by 7 bases and J by 5 bases, with 14 bases left in between. This CDR3 is built from 13 residues. CDR3 in DNA: TGTGCCAGCAACTTCGGCCTGGGGACTGAAGCTTTCTTT. It is translated as CASNFGLGTEAFF.

The chain is built from TRBV5-1 and TRBJ2-7, with 7 positions matching TRBD1. The V and J ends lost 1 base and 5 bases, in that order; junction bases with no gene match: 6. The CDR3 totals 14 residues. Per the germline V gene, CDR1 is SGHRS and CDR2 is YFSETQ. The CDR3 DNA is TGCGCCAGCAGCTTGACAGGGGTAAGGGACGAGCAGTACTTC. It translates to CASSLTGVRDEQYF.